A selection of T cell receptor beta chains follows, all from one sample in a study of blood T cell repertoires in COVID-19. Profiled with immunoSEQ multiplex PCR; TCRdb holds only in-frame clones, not every one. Of about 80,000 clones listed, 70% to 85% were seen once; the top ten hold about an eighth. Sequenced input: peripheral blood. The receptor source for this set is a human donor in a cohort sampled during active COVID-19. Both conserved end residues are part of each CDR3. Each record gives: clone size, V gene, J gene, D gene, CDR3 DNA, CDR3 protein. A D gene is named only where the DNA matches it firmly. Rows may omit the clone size; those that give it use once, few, many or a size class.

abundance: -
v_gene: TRBV10-2
j_gene: TRBJ1-5
d_gene: -
CDR3nt: TGCGCCAGCAGCGCCGGCGGGTTCGATCAGCCCCAGCATTTT
CDR3aa: CASSAGGFDQPQHF

abundance: -
v_gene: TRBV10-3
j_gene: TRBJ2-3
d_gene: TRBD1
CDR3nt: TGTGCCATCAGTGTTGGGACAGGAGGGAGGGATACGCAGTATTTT
CDR3aa: CAISVGTGGRDTQYF

abundance: once
v_gene: TRBV5-1
j_gene: TRBJ2-3
d_gene: -
CDR3nt: TGCGCCAGCAGCTTGGGGCAGTACACAGATACGCAGTATTTT
CDR3aa: CASSLGQYTDTQYF

abundance: -
v_gene: TRBV19
j_gene: TRBJ2-4
d_gene: TRBD1
CDR3nt: TGTGCCAGTAGGAGGACAGGGCGGGGAAACATTCAGTACTTC
CDR3aa: CASRRTGRGNIQYF

abundance: -
v_gene: TRBV28
j_gene: TRBJ2-7
d_gene: TRBD1
CDR3nt: TGTGCCAGCACCAGAACAGGGGCGCGCCTAACCTACGAGCAGTACTTC
CDR3aa: CASTRTGARLTYEQYF

abundance: -
v_gene: TRBV7-2
j_gene: TRBJ1-2
d_gene: TRBD1
CDR3nt: TGTGCCAGCAGCTCGGACAGGGTTGGCTACACCTTC
CDR3aa: CASSSDRVGYTF

abundance: -
v_gene: TRBV5-4
j_gene: TRBJ2-1
d_gene: -
CDR3nt: TGTGCCAGCAGCCGAATTGTAGGCGAGGATGAGCAGTTCTTC
CDR3aa: CASSRIVGEDEQFF

abundance: -
v_gene: TRBV19
j_gene: TRBJ1-2
d_gene: -
CDR3nt: TGTGCCAGTAGCGTATTCTGGGGGGACGGTGGCTACACCTTC
CDR3aa: CASSVFWGDGGYTF

abundance: once
v_gene: TRBV6-2/TRBV6-3
j_gene: TRBJ2-5
d_gene: -
CDR3nt: TGTGCCAGCAGTTACTCCTGGGGGAGGGGGGGCCAAGAGACCCAGTACTTC
CDR3aa: CASSYSWGRGGQETQYF

abundance: -
v_gene: TRBV2
j_gene: TRBJ2-1
d_gene: TRBD1
CDR3nt: TGTGCCAGCAGTGTGGGGCAGGGGGCGAGGAATGAGCAGTTCTTC
CDR3aa: CASSVGQGARNEQFF

abundance: once
v_gene: TRBV6-6
j_gene: TRBJ2-1
d_gene: -
CDR3nt: TGTGCCAGCAGTCCGCTGGGGAGGCAGTTCTTC
CDR3aa: CASSPLGRQFF

abundance: -
v_gene: TRBV5-1
j_gene: TRBJ1-1
d_gene: TRBD1
CDR3nt: TGCGCCAGCAGCTTGGAAGGGGGCGAGAACACTGAAGCTTTCTTT
CDR3aa: CASSLEGGENTEAFF